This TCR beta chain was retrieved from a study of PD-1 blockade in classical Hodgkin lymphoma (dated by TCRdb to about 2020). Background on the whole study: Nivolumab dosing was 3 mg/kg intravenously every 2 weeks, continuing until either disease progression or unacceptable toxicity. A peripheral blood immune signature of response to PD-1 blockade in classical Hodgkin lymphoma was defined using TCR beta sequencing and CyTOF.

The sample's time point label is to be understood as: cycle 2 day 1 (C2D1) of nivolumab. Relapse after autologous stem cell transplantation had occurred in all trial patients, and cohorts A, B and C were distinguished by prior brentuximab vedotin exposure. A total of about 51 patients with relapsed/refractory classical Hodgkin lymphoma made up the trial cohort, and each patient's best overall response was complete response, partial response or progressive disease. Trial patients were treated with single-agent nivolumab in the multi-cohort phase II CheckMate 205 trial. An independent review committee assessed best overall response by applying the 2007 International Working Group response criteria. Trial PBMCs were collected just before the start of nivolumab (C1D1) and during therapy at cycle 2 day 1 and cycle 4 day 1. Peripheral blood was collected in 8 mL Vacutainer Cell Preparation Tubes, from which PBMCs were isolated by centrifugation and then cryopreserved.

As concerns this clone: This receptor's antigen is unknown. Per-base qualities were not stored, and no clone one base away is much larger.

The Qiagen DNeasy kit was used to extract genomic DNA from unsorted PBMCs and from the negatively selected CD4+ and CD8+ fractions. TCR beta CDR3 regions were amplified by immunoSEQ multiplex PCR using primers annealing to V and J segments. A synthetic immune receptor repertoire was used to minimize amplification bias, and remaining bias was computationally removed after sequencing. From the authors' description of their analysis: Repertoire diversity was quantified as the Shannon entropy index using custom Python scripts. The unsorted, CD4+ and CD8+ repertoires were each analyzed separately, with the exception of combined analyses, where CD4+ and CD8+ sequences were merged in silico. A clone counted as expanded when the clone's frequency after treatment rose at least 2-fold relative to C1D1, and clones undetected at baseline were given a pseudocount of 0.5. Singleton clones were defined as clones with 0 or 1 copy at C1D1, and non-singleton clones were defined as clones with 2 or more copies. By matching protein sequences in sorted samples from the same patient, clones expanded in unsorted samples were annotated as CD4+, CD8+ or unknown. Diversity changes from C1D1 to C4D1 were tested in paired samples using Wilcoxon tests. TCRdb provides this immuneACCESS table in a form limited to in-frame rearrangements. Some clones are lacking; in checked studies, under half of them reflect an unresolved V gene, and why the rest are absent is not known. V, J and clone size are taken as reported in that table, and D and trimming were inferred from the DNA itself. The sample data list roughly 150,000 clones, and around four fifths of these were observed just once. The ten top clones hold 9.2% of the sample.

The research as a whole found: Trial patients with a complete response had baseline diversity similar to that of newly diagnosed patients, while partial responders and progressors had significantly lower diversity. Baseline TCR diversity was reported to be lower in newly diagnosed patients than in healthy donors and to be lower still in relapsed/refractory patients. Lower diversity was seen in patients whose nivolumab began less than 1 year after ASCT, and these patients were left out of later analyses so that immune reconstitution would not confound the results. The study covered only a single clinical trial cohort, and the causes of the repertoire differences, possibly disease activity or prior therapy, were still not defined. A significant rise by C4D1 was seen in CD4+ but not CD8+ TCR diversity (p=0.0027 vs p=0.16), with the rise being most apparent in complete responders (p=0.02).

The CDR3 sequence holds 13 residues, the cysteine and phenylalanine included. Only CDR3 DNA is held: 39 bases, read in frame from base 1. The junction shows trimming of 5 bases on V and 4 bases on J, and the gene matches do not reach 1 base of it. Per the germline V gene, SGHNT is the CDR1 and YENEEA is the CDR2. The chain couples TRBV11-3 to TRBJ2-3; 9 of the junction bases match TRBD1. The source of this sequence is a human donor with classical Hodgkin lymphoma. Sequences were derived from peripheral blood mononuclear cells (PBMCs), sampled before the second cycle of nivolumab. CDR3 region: CASSRTGADTQYF. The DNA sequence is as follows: TGTGCCAGCAGCCGGACAGGGGCAGATACGCAGTATTTT. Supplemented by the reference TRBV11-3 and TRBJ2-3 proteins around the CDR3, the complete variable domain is EAGVVQSPRYKIIEKKQPVAFWCNPISGHNTLYWYLQNLGQGPELLIRYENEEAVDDSQLPKDRFSAERLKGVDSTLKIQPAELGDSAVYLCASSRTGADTQYFGPGTRLTVL.